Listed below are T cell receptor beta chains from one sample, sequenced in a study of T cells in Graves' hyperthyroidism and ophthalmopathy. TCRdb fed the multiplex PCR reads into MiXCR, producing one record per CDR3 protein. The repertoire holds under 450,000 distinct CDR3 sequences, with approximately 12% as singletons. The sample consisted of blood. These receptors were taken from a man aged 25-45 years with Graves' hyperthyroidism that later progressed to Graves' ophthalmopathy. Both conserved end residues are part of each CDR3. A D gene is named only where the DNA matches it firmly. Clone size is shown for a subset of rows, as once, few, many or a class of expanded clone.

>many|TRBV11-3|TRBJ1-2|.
TGTGCCAGCAGCCCACGTAGCTCCAGGAACTATGGCTACACCTTC
CASSPRSSRNYGYTF
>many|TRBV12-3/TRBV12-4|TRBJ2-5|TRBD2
TGTGCCAGCAGTTTAGTGCCTAGCGGGCGGGGGGAGACCCAGTACTTC
CASSLVPSGRGETQYF
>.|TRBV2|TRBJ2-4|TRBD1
TGTGCCAGCACCTCAGAAAAACAGGGGAGTATGCTAGCCAAAAACATTCAGTACTTC
CASTSEKQGSMLAKNIQYF
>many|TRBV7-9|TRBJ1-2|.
TGTGCCAGCAGCTTAGAGGGTTGGGGCTACACCTTC
CASSLEGWGYTF
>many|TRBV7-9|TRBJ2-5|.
TGTGCCAGCAGCTTAGGAGACAGGCACGAGACCCAGTACTTC
CASSLGDRHETQYF
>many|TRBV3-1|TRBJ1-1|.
TGTGCCAGCAGCCAATCTGTGGTGAACACTGAAGCTTTCTTT
CASSQSVVNTEAFF
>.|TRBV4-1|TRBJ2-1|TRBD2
TGCGCCAGCAGCCTTCACGGGGGGGCCGCAAATGAGCAGTTCTTC
CASSLHGGAANEQFF
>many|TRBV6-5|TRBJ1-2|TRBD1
TGTGCCAGCAGTTACGCCCGGGACAGCGATGGCTACACCTTC
CASSYARDSDGYTF
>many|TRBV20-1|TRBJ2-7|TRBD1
TGCAGTGCTTCCGGGACAGGCGATACCTACGAGCAGTACTTC
CSASGTGDTYEQYF
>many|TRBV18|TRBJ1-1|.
TGTGCCAGCTCACCCGGACAGAAAATGAACACTGAAGCTTTCTTT
CASSPGQKMNTEAFF
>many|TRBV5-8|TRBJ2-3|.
TGTGCCAGCAGCCATCTCGGCTCTACGCAGTATTTT
CASSHLGSTQYF
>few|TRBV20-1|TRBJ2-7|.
TGCAGTGCTGGCGAGGGCGACGAGCAGTACTTC
CSAGEGDEQYF
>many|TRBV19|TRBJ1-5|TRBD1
TGTGCCAGTGGACAGGGAGCCAATCAGCCCCAGCATTTT
CASGQGANQPQHF
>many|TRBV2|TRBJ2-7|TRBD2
TGTGCCAGCAGTATCGGGACTAGCGGGGGGGCCTTGAACGAGCAGTACTTC
CASSIGTSGGALNEQYF
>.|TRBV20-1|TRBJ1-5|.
TGCAGTGCTAGGGGGTCTGCAAGCAATCAGCCCCAGCATTTT
CSARGSASNQPQHF
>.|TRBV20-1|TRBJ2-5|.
TGCAGTGCTAAGACACGGGGCCTCGGGGAGACCCAGTACTTC
CSAKTRGLGETQYF
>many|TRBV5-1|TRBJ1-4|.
TGCGCCAGCAGCCACCTAAGTCGTGGTGAAAAACTGTTTTTT
CASSHLSRGEKLFF
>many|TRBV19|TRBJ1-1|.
TGTGCCAGTACCCTATACCCGGGACTCTACCTCCAGAGGGACACTGAAGCTTTCTTT
CASTLYPGLYLQRDTEAFF
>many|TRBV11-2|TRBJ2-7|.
TGTGCCAGCAGCTCAATGACAAGATCCTACGAGCAGTACTTC
CASSSMTRSYEQYF
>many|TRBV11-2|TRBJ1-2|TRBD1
TGTGCCAGCAGCTTAGACCGACAGGGGGTCGGCTACACCTTC
CASSLDRQGVGYTF
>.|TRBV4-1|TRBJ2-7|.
TGCGCCAGCAGCCAAGATCAGTGGTGCTACGAGCAGTACTTC
CASSQDQWCYEQYF
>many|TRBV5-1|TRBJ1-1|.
TGCGCCAGCAGCTCGGGATCTTCGACTGAAGCTTTCTTT
CASSSGSSTEAFF
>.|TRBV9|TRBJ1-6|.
TGTGCCAGCAGCGTAGGGCCGAGCTCCTATAATTCACCCCTCCACTTT
CASSVGPSSYNSPLHF